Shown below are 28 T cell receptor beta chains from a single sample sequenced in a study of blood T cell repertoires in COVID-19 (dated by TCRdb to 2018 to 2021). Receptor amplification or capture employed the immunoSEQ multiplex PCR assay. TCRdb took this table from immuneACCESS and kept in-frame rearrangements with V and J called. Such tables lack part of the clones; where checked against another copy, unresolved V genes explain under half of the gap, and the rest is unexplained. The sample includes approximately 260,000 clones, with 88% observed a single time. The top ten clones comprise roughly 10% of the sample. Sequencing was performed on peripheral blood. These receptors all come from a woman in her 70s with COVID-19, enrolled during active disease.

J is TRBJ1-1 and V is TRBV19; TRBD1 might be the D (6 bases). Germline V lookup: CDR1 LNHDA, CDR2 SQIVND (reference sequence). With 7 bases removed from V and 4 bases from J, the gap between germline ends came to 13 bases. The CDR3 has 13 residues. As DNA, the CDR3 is TGTGCCAGTATAAGGGGGAGAAGCACTGAAGCTTTCTTT. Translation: CASIRGRSTEAFF.

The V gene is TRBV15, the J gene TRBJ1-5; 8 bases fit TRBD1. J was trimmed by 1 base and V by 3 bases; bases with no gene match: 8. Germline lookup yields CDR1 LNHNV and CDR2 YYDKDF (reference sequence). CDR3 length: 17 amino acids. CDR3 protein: CATSRERQGMSNQPQHF. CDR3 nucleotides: TGTGCCACCAGCAGGGAAAGACAGGGGATGAGCAATCAGCCCCAGCATTTT. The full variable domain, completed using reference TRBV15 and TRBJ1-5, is DAMVIQNPRYQVTQFGKPVTLSCSQTLNHNVMYWYQQKSSQAPKLLFHYYDKDFNNEADTPDNFQSRRPNTSFCFLDIRSPGLGDTAMYLCATSRERQGMSNQPQHFGDGTRLSIL.

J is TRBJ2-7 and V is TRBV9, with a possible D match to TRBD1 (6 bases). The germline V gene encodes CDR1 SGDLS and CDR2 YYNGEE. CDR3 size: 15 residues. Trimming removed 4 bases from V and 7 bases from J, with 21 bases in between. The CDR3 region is CASSPPGQPEGEQYF. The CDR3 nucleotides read TGTGCCAGCAGCCCTCCTGGACAGCCGGAAGGGGAGCAGTACTTC.

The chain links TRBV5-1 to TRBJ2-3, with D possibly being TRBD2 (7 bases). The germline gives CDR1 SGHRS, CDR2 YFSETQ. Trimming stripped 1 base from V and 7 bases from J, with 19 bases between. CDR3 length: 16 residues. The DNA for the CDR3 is TGCGCCAGCAGCTTGCTATGGGGGGGCCTCGGGAATACGCAGTATTTT. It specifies CASSLLWGGLGNTQYF. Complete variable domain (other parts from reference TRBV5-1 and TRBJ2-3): KAGVTQTPRYLIKTRGQQVTLSCSPISGHRSVSWYQQTPGQGLQFLFEYFSETQRNKGNFPGRFSGRQFSNSRSEMNVSTLELGDSALYLCASSLLWGGLGNTQYFGPGTRLTVL.

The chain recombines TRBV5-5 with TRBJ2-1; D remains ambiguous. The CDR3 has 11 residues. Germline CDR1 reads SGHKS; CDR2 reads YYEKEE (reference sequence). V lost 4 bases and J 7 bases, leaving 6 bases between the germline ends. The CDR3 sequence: CASSPLNEQFF. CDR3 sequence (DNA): TGTGCCAGCAGCCCTTTAAATGAGCAGTTCTTC.

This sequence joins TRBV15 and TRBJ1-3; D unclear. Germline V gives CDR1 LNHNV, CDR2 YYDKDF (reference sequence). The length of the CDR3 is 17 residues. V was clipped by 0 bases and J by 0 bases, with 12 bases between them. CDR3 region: CATSRDLAQSSGNTIYF. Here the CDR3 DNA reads TGTGCCACCAGCAGAGATCTAGCACAGTCCTCTGGAAACACCATATATTTT. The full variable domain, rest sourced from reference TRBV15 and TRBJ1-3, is DAMVIQNPRYQVTQFGKPVTLSCSQTLNHNVMYWYQQKSSQAPKLLFHYYDKDFNNEADTPDNFQSRRPNTSFCFLDIRSPGLGDTAMYLCATSRDLAQSSGNTIYFGEGSWLTVV.

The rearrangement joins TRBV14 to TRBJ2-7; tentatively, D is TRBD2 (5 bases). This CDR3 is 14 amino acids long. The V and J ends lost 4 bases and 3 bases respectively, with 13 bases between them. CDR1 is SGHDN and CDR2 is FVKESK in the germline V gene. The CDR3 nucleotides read TGTGCCAGCAGCCCCGACTATACCAACTACGAGCAGTACTTC. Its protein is CASSPDYTNYEQYF.

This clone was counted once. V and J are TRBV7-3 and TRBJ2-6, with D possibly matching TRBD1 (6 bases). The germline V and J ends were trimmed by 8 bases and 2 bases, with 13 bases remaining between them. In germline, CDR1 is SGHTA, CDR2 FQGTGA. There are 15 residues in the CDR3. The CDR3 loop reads CASGIGQTGANVLTF. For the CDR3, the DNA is TGTGCCAGCGGAATTGGACAGACTGGGGCCAACGTCCTGACTTTC.

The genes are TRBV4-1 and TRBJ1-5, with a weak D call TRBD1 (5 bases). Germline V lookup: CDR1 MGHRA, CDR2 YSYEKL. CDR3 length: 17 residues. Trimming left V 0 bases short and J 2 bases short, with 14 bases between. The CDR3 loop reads CASSQENFGGGNQPQHF. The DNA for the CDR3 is TGCGCCAGCAGCCAAGAGAATTTCGGAGGGGGCAATCAGCCCCAGCATTTT.

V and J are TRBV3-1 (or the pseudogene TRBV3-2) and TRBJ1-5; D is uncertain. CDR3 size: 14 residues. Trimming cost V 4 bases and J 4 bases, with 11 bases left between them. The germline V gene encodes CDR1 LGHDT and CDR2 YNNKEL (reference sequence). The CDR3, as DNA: TGTGCCAGCAGCCTAACAGTGAATAATCAGCCCCAGCATTTT. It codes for CASSLTVNNQPQHF.

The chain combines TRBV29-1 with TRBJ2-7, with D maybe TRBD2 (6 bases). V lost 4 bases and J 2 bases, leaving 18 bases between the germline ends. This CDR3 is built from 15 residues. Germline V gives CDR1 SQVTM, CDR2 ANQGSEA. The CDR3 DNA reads TGCAGCGTTGTTTGGTTGGAGGGTTGGGCCTACGAGCAGTACTTC. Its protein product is CSVVWLEGWAYEQYF.

CDR3 residues: CASSLGGGLYGYTF. CDR3 sequence (DNA): TGCGCCAGCAGCTTGGGTGGGGGCCTATATGGCTACACCTTC. The chain combines TRBV5-1 with TRBJ1-2; D possibly corresponds to TRBD1 (6 bases). CDR3 size: 14 residues. Germline V lookup: CDR1 SGHRS, CDR2 YFSETQ. V lost 0 bases to trimming and J lost 5 bases, with 11 bases between them.

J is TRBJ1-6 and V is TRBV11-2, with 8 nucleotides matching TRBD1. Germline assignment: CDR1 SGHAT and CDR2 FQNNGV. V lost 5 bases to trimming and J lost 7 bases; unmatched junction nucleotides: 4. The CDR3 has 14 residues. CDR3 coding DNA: TGTGCCAGCAGCCCGACAGGGGAAAATTCACCCCTCCACTTT. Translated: CASSPTGENSPLHF.

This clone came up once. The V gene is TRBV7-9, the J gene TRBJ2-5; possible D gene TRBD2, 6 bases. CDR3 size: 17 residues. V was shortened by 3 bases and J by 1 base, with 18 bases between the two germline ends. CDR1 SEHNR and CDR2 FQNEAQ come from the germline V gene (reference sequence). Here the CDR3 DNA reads TGTGCCAGCAGCTTTGGGGTTGGGGGACTGACCCAAGAGACCCAGTACTTC. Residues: CASSFGVGGLTQETQYF. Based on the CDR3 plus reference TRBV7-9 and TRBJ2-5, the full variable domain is DTGVSQNPRHKITKRGQNVTFRCDPISEHNRLYWYRQTLGQGPEFLTYFQNEAQLEKSRLLSDRFSAERPKGSFSTLEIQRTEQGDSAMYLCASSFGVGGLTQETQYFGPGTRLLVL.

CDR3 bases: TGTGCCAGCAGTTACGGTGTCAGGGGGGAGTACACCTTC. It translates to CASSYGVRGEYTF. V is TRBV6-5 and J is TRBJ1-2; the match to TRBD1 covers 7 bases. Looked up from germline, CDR1 is MNHEY and CDR2 is SVGAGI. V shed 2 bases and J 11 bases; nucleotides not matched to a gene: 8. The CDR3 has 13 amino acids.

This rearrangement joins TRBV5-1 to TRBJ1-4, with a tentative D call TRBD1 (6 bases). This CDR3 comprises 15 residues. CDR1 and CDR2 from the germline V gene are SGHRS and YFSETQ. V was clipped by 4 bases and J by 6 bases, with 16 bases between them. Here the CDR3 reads CASSGGGRVDEKLFF. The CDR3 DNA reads TGCGCCAGCAGCGGGGGGGGCCGGGTGGATGAAAAACTGTTTTTT.

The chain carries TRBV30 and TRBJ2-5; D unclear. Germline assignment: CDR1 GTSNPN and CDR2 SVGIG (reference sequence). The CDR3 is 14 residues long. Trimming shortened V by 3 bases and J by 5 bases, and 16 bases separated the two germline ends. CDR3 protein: CAWRSHVESETQYF. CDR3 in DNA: TGTGCCTGGAGGTCCCACGTTGAGAGCGAGACCCAGTACTTC.

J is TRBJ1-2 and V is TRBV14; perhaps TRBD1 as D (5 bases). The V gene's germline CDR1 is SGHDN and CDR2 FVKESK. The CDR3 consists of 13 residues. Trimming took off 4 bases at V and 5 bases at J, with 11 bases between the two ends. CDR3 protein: CASSPSTAYGYTF. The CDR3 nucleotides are TGTGCCAGCAGCCCGTCGACAGCGTATGGCTACACCTTC.

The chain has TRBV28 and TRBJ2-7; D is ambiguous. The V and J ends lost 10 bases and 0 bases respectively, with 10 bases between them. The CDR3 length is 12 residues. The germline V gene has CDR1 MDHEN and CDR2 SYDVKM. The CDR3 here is CATSTPSYEQYF. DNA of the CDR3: TGTGCCACGTCGACACCCTCCTACGAGCAGTACTTC.

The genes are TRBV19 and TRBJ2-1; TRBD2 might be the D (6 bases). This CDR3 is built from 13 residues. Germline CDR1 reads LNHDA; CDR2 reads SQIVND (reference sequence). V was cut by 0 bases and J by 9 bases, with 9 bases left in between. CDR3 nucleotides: TGTGCCAGTAGTATAGAGCAGGAGGGTGAGCAGTTCTTC. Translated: CASSIEQEGEQFF.

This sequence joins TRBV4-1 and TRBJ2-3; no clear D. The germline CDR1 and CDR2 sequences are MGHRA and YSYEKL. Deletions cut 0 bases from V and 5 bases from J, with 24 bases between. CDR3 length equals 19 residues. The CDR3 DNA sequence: TGCGCCAGCAGCCAAGATTGGCGGCGAGCCCCGAAAGAAGGAGATACGCAGTATTTT. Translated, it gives CASSQDWRRAPKEGDTQYF.

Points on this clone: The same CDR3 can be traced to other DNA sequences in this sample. The CDR3 reads CSASRGERGYTF. CDR3 bases: TGCAGTGCTAGTAGGGGTGAACGTGGCTACACCTTC. The V gene is TRBV20-1, the J gene TRBJ1-2; D perhaps matches TRBD1 (5 bases). The CDR3 totals 12 residues. Germline V gene lookup returns CDR1 DFQATT and CDR2 SNEGSKA (reference sequence). Trimming pared 3 bases from V and 7 bases from J, leaving 12 bases between.

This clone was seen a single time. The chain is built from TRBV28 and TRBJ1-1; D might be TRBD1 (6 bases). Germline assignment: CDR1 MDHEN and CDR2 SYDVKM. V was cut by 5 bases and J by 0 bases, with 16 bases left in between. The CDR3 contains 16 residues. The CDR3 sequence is CASSPADTGMNTEAFF. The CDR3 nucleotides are TGTGCCAGCAGTCCCGCTGATACAGGGATGAACACTGAAGCTTTCTTT.

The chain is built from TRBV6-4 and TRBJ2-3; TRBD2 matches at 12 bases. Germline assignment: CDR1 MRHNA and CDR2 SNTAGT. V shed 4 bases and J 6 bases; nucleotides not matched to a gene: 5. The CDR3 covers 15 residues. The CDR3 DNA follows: TGTGCCAGCAGTGGTGGACTAGCGGGAACGGATACGCAGTATTTT. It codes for CASSGGLAGTDTQYF.

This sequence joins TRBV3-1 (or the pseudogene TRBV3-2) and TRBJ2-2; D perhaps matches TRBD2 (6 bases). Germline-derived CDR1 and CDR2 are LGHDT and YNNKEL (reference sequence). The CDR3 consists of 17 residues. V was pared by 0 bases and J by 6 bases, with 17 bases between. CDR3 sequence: CASSQEASGSLSGELFF. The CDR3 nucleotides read TGTGCCAGCAGCCAAGAGGCCTCCGGGAGCTTGTCCGGGGAGCTGTTTTTT.

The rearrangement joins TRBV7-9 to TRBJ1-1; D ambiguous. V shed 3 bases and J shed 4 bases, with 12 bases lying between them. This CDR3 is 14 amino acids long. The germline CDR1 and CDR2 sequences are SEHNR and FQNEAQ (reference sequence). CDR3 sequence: CASSFSLRGTEAFF. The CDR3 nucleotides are TGTGCCAGCAGCTTTAGTCTCCGTGGCACTGAAGCTTTCTTT.

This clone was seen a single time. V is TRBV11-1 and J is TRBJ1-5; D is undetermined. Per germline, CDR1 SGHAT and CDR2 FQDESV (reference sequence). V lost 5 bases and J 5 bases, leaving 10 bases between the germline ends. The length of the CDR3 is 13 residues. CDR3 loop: CASSQASDQPQHF. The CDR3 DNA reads TGTGCCAGCAGCCAAGCCTCGGATCAGCCCCAGCATTTT. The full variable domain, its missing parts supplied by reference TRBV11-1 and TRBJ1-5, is EAEVAQSPRYKITEKSQAVAFWCDPISGHATLYWYRQILGQGPELLVQFQDESVVDDSQLPKDRFSAERLKGVDSTLKIQPAELGDSAMYLCASSQASDQPQHFGDGTRLSIL.

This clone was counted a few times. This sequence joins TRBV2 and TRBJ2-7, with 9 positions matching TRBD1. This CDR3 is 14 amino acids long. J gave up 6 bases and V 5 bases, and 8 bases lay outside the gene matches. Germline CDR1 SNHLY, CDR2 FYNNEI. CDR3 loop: CASSSGTGNLEQYF. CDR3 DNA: TGTGCCAGCAGTTCCGGGACAGGGAATCTCGAGCAGTACTTC.